This T cell receptor (beta chain) was identified during a study of T cells in localized non-small cell lung cancer. Points from the study as a whole: The study sequenced only one region of the tumor. As a result, intratumor heterogeneity could not be excluded and remains possible. Among the tissues sampled, uninvolved adjacent lung had the highest T cell clonality, above tumor.

CDR1 and CDR2 from the germline V gene are KGHSH and LQKENI. There are 15 residues in the CDR3. The V gene lost 1 base and the J gene lost 3 bases, with 12 bases spanning the gap. Points on this clone: Its antigen is unknown.

The repertoire was sequenced with immunoSEQ multiplex PCR; TCRdb's copy has only in-frame clones and lacks some. The profile shows 70,000 to 100,000 clones, roughly 88% of them singletons. The chain links TRBV18 to TRBJ2-5, with D possibly being TRBD2 (6 bases). The source of this sequence is a woman aged 35 to 70 with stage II squamous cell lung carcinoma. Sequenced material: PBMCs, taken before any cancer treatment. CDR3 nucleotide sequence: TGTGCCAGCTCACCACTGAGGACGGGAGAAGAGACCCAGTACTTC. Translated: CASSPLRTGEETQYF.